The 8 T cell receptor beta chains reported below all come from one sample, sequenced in a study of response to subunit inactivated influenza vaccine. TCRdb re-analysed the RT-PCR reads in MiXCR, keeping a single row per CDR3 protein. There are about 500,000 distinct CDR3 sequences in the sample; approximately 17% occur only once, and around 3% lies in the top ten. This material consisted of CD4+ T cells sorted from PBMCs, taken roughly 24 months after vaccination. These receptors all stem from a man between 50 and 75 years old who received an inactivated influenza vaccine.

This rearrangement joins TRBV28 to TRBJ1-5; D unresolved. CDR3 length: 12 amino acids. CDR1 is MDHEN, CDR2 SYDVKM, per germline. The V end lost 6 bases, the J end lost 4 bases, and 7 bases lay between the germline ends. For the CDR3, the DNA is TGTGCCAGCAGCTCTACTAATCAGCCCCAGCATTTT. It is translated as CASSSTNQPQHF.

This chain joins TRBV12-3 or TRBV12-4 and TRBJ1-4; D unclear. V lost 4 bases to trimming and J lost 6 bases, with 9 bases between them. The CDR3 covers 13 residues. CDR3 amino acids: CASSSSRYEKLFF. The CDR3 DNA reads as TGTGCCAGCAGTTCCAGCCGGTATGAAAAACTGTTTTTT.

The V gene is TRBV30, the J gene TRBJ2-7; TRBD2 matches at 10 bases. The CDR3 runs to 13 residues. With V trimmed by 4 bases and J by 8 bases, 8 bases remained unmatched. Germline V gene lookup returns CDR1 GTSNPN and CDR2 SVGIG (reference sequence). CDR3 nucleotide sequence: TGTGCCTGGACTTCTAGCGGGAGTCCCAAGCAGTACTTC. It codes for CAWTSSGSPKQYF.

In this sample, this clonotype turned up a few times. The chain uses TRBV5-1 and TRBJ2-2; the D gene is possibly TRBD2 (5 bases). The V gene lost 3 bases and the J gene lost 0 bases, with 18 bases spanning the gap. The CDR3 covers 18 residues. From germline, CDR1 is SGHRS and CDR2 YFSETQ. The CDR3 DNA sequence: TGCGCCAGCAGCTCAGGCCCCCGGGGAATCGCGAACACCGGGGAGCTGTTTTTT. Translated: CASSSGPRGIANTGELFF. The whole variable domain, filled in from reference TRBV5-1 and TRBJ2-2, reads KAGVTQTPRYLIKTRGQQVTLSCSPISGHRSVSWYQQTPGQGLQFLFEYFSETQRNKGNFPGRFSGRQFSNSRSEMNVSTLELGDSALYLCASSSGPRGIANTGELFFGEGSRLTVL.

For the CDR3, the DNA is TGTGCCAGCAGCTTACTCACAGGGGGGGGTAATGAAAAACTGTTTTTT. It codes for CASSLLTGGGNEKLFF. The chain joins TRBV7-9 to TRBJ1-4; the match to TRBD1 covers 8 bases. CDR1 SEHNR and CDR2 FQNEAQ come from the germline V gene (reference sequence). J was trimmed by 4 bases and V by 2 bases; bases with no gene match: 6. The CDR3 runs 16 residues. Combining the CDR3 with reference TRBV7-9 and TRBJ1-4 gives the whole variable domain DTGVSQNPRHKITKRGQNVTFRCDPISEHNRLYWYRQTLGQGPEFLTYFQNEAQLEKSRLLSDRFSAERPKGSFSTLEIQRTEQGDSAMYLCASSLLTGGGNEKLFFGSGTQLSVL.

The chain uses TRBV7-9 and TRBJ1-2; 7 positions agree with TRBD1. The junction had 13 bases not matched to a gene; V was cut back by 2 bases and J by 4 bases. CDR1 is SEHNR, CDR2 FQNEAQ, per germline (reference sequence). The CDR3 runs to 17 residues. CDR3 sequence: CASSLSHNRGSLYGYTF. In nucleotides, the CDR3 is TGTGCCAGCAGCTTATCCCACAACAGGGGATCCCTCTATGGCTACACCTTC.

This clonotype was found a few times. The chain is built from TRBV29-1 and TRBJ2-2; 8 nucleotides align to TRBD1. CDR3 length: 14 residues. J was trimmed by 1 base and V by 6 bases; bases with no gene match: 4. CDR1 and CDR2 (germline): SQVTM, ANQGSEA. CDR3 in DNA: TGCAGCGTCAGGACAGGGATGAACACCGGGGAGCTGTTTTTT. It specifies CSVRTGMNTGELFF.

The genes are TRBV20-1 and TRBJ2-1; D is unclear. Trimming took off 5 bases at V and 9 bases at J, with 14 bases between the two ends. This CDR3 is built from 12 residues. Germline CDR1 DFQATT, CDR2 SNEGSKA (reference sequence). The CDR3 coding sequence is TGCAGTGCTTCCGTGAGCGAACGTGAGCAGTTCTTC. This gives the protein CSASVSEREQFF.